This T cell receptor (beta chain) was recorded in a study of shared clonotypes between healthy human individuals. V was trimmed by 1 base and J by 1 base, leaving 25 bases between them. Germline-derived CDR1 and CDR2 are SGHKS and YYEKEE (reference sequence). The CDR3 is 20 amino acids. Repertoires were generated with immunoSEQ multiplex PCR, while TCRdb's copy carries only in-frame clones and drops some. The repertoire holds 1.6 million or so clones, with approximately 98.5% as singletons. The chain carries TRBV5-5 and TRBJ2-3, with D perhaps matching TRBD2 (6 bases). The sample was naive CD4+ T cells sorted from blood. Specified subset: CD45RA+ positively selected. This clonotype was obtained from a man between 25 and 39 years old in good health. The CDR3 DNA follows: TGTGCCAGCAGCTTGAATGTCCTTGCGGGGCTAACGATGGGCACAGATACGCAGTATTTT. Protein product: CASSLNVLAGLTMGTDTQYF. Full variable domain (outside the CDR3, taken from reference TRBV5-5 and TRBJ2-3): DAGVTQSPTHLIKTRGQQVTLRCSPISGHKSVSWYQQVLGQGPQFIFQYYEKEERGRGNFPDRFSARQFPNYSSELNVNALLLGDSALYLCASSLNVLAGLTMGTDTQYFGPGTRLTVL.